This T cell receptor (beta chain) was observed in a study of T cell responses to AZD1222 COVID-19 vaccine. Findings of the study overall: The repertoires were collected only after the peak T cell response. Of the AZD1222 recipients, only 5 to 7 were seropositive at baseline. Dominant at 160-218 and 743-854, vaccine-associated CD4 TCRs also spanned spike. Donors in the cohort were predominantly white British and more often female, and clonal diversity was possibly underestimated.

The CDR3 is 15 residues long. V shed 0 bases and J shed 6 bases, with 13 bases lying between them. Germline V gene data show CDR1 as MNHEY and CDR2 as SVGAGI. Points on this clone: Antigen: not known.

The assay was immunoSEQ multiplex PCR, and TCRdb's table has in-frame clones only and misses some. This sample has roughly 190,000 clones, with approximately 91% found just once. This chain joins TRBV6-5 and TRBJ2-3, with D unclear. The clonotype was recovered from an adult in good health. The sample here was peripheral blood, taken on day 0 of AZD1222 vaccination. The CDR3 sequence: CASSYSPSKGDTQYF. In nucleotides, the CDR3 is TGTGCCAGCAGTTACTCACCATCGAAGGGCGATACGCAGTATTTT.